This record concerns one T cell receptor beta chain sequence. The data derive from a study of T cells in Graves' hyperthyroidism and ophthalmopathy. Participants, patients aged 18 to 65, had newly diagnosed hyperthyroidism with a duration under 2 months. Uncontrolled infection, other autoimmune disease, pregnancy or lactation disqualified patients from enrolment. Used for diagnoses were clinical symptoms, serum thyroxine and TRAb, thyroid ultrasound and orbital computed tomography. The source of the PBMCs was about 10 ml of fresh peripheral blood. Amplification of TCR beta CDR3 regions used RNA as the template. First-round RT-PCR targeting the TCR CDR3 was performed with the HTBI primer set. TCRdb re-called the multiplex PCR reads through MiXCR, storing one row per CDR3 protein. This sample carries around 700,000 distinct CDR3 sequences, approximately 18% of them seen once, and the ten largest clones take 16%.

Trimming removed 4 bases at V and 5 bases at J, with 30 bases between. This CDR3 is built from 21 residues. The germline V gene encodes CDR1 SNHLY and CDR2 FYNNEI. The V call is TRBV2, the J call TRBJ1-6; a weak D match, TRBD1 (6 bases). This clonotype was sampled from a woman aged 45 to 65 with Graves' hyperthyroidism that later progressed to Graves' ophthalmopathy. The sequencing sample was made of blood. In nucleotides, the CDR3 is TGTGCCAGCAGTGGAGCGATACCCGGGACACTTGGAATGGGCAATAATTCACCCCTCCACTTT. It translates to CASSGAIPGTLGMGNNSPLHF.